A single sample is the source of the 16 T cell receptor beta chains below, sequenced in a study of blood T cell repertoires in COVID-19. Clones were sequenced by immunoSEQ multiplex PCR, and TCRdb holds only the in-frame ones, with some missing. This table holds 280,000 or so clones, approximately 85% found once. The specimen was peripheral blood. The receptor source for this set is a human donor in a cohort sampled during active COVID-19.

This sequence joins TRBV4-1 and TRBJ1-3; D remains unclear. Trimming took off 4 bases at V and 5 bases at J, with 15 bases between the two ends. Per germline, CDR1 MGHRA and CDR2 YSYEKL. CDR3 length equals 15 residues. The CDR3 protein is CASSPTGGSRNTIYF. The CDR3 DNA sequence: TGCGCCAGCAGCCCGACTGGAGGGAGCCGAAACACCATATATTTT.

The chain links TRBV7-2 to TRBJ2-2, with 12 bases matching TRBD2. Germline V gene lookup returns CDR1 SGHTA and CDR2 FQGNSA. CDR3 length equals 17 residues. The V segment lost 5 bases and the J segment 7 bases; nucleotides outside the gene matches: 11. The CDR3: CASSPGPSGRAFGELFF. In nucleotides, the CDR3 is TGTGCCAGCAGCCCGGGACCTAGCGGGAGGGCCTTCGGGGAGCTGTTTTTT.

The J gene is TRBJ2-5, the V gene TRBV7-8, with a possible D match to TRBD2 (6 bases). The CDR3 covers 15 residues. V lost 5 bases, J lost 1 base, and 14 bases lay in between. Germline CDR1 reads SGHVS; CDR2 reads FQNEAQ. The CDR3, as DNA: TGTGCCAGCAGCCCCCGTGCTAGCGTCCAAGAGACCCAGTACTTC. It specifies CASSPRASVQETQYF.

This clone was observed a handful of times. The chain couples TRBV2 to TRBJ1-6; the D gene is possibly TRBD1 (6 bases). V was cut by 5 bases and J by 0 bases, with 11 bases left in between. Looked up from germline, CDR1 is SNHLY and CDR2 is FYNNEI. There are 16 residues in the CDR3. The CDR3 DNA sequence: TGTGCCAGCAGTCCGCAGGGGAGCTCCTATAATTCACCCCTCCACTTT. Amino acid sequence: CASSPQGSSYNSPLHF. Supplemented by reference TRBV2 and TRBJ1-6, the full variable domain reads EPEVTQTPSHQVTQMGQEVILRCVPISNHLYFYWYRQILGQKVEFLVSFYNNEISEKSEIFDDQFSVERPDGSNFTLKIRSTKLEDSAMYFCASSPQGSSYNSPLHFGNGTRLTVT.

The V gene is TRBV9, the J gene TRBJ1-3; 9 bases align to TRBD1. The CDR3 runs to 16 residues. Per the germline V gene, CDR1 is SGDLS and CDR2 is YYNGEE. The V segment lost 2 bases and the J segment 4 bases; nucleotides outside the gene matches: 7. CDR3 in amino acids: CASSVTQGAGGNTIYF. In DNA form, the CDR3 reads TGTGCCAGCAGCGTTACACAGGGGGCGGGAGGAAACACCATATATTTT.

This clone was seen a single time. This CDR3 reads CASSPVVQITDTQYF. CDR3 DNA sequence: TGTGCCAGCTCACCAGTCGTACAGATCACAGATACGCAGTATTTT. The chain joins TRBV18 to TRBJ2-3; the D is unclear. Looked up from germline, CDR1 is KGHSH and CDR2 is LQKENI. V lost 2 bases to trimming and J lost 2 bases, with 11 bases between them. CDR3 length: 15 amino acids.

This clone showed up just a few times. V usage is TRBV18 and J usage is TRBJ2-6; possibly TRBD1 for D (6 bases). V lost 3 bases and J lost 12, with 15 bases in between. The CDR3 sequence is 14 residues long. Germline V lookup: CDR1 KGHSH, CDR2 LQKENI. In DNA form, the CDR3 reads TGTGCCAGCTCACCGCGACAGGACCTGAGCGTCCTGACTTTC. Protein sequence: CASSPRQDLSVLTF.

The chain joins TRBV7-9 to TRBJ2-3; 10 positions agree with TRBD2. The CDR3 has 16 residues. With 3 bases clipped from V and 3 bases from J, the junction kept 6 bases outside the gene matches. The germline gives CDR1 SEHNR, CDR2 FQNEAQ (reference sequence). The CDR3 coding sequence is TGTGCCAGCAGCTTTCGAGCGGGAGGGGGGACAGATACGCAGTATTTT. Amino acid sequence: CASSFRAGGGTDTQYF.

The V and J genes are TRBV14 and TRBJ1-1; 9 bases match TRBD1. Germline V gene lookup returns CDR1 SGHDN and CDR2 FVKESK. The CDR3 totals 13 residues. The V and J ends lost 6 bases and 7 bases, in that order; junction bases with no gene match: 6. The CDR3 here is CASRGQGFGEAFF. CDR3 bases: TGTGCCAGCAGGGGACAGGGATTTGGTGAAGCTTTCTTT.

The chain uses TRBV2 and TRBJ2-2, with D perhaps matching TRBD2 (6 bases). The germline V gene has CDR1 SNHLY and CDR2 FYNNEI. V was pared by 6 bases and J by 6 bases, with 11 bases between. This CDR3 contains 13 residues. Written as DNA, the CDR3 is TGTGCCAGCAGGGAGACTAGTGCCGGGGAGCTGTTTTTT. This gives the protein CASRETSAGELFF.

V and J are TRBV9 and TRBJ1-4; D perhaps matches TRBD1 (6 bases). The V gene's germline CDR1 is SGDLS and CDR2 YYNGEE. Trimming pared 3 bases from V and 5 bases from J, leaving 14 bases between. The CDR3 runs 15 residues. In DNA, the CDR3 is TGTGCCAGCAGCGGGCAGGGGATGGGCAATGAAAAACTGTTTTTT. This codes for CASSGQGMGNEKLFF.

V and J are TRBV10-1 and TRBJ2-3; D is perhaps TRBD2 (6 bases). This CDR3 is 15 amino acids long. Trimming removed 3 bases from V and 6 bases from J, with 16 bases in between. CDR1 and CDR2 from the germline V gene are WNHNN and SYGVQD (reference sequence). The CDR3 here is CASSERRGGTDTQYF. In DNA, the CDR3 is TGCGCCAGCAGTGAAAGGCGAGGCGGGACTGATACGCAGTATTTT.

The table lists this clone with a count of one. This rearrangement joins TRBV19 to TRBJ2-7, with TRBD2 as a possible D gene (6 bases). V shed 4 bases and J shed 5 bases, with 12 bases lying between them. Germline V gives CDR1 LNHDA, CDR2 SQIVND (reference sequence). The CDR3 covers 13 residues. The CDR3 loop is CASSTGTADEQYF. CDR3 in DNA: TGTGCCAGTAGTACTGGGACTGCCGACGAGCAGTACTTC. The whole variable domain, filled in from reference TRBV19 and TRBJ2-7, reads DGGITQSPKYLFRKEGQNVTLSCEQNLNHDAMYWYRQDPGQGLRLIYYSQIVNDFQKGDIAEGYSVSREKKESFPLTVTSAQKNPTAFYLCASSTGTADEQYFGPGTRLTVT.

This chain uses TRBV2 with TRBJ2-7; 9 bases line up with TRBD2. CDR1 SNHLY and CDR2 FYNNEI come from the germline V gene. V was clipped by 6 bases and J by 0 bases; unmatched bases: 6. The CDR3 extends over 15 amino acids. The CDR3 reads CASSTGTSSSYEQYF. The CDR3 DNA reads TGTGCCAGCAGCACCGGGACTAGCTCCTCCTACGAGCAGTACTTC.

CDR3 sequence reads: CSVGEGGRGYTF. The CDR3 DNA sequence: TGCAGCGTGGGAGAGGGAGGCAGGGGCTACACCTTC. The gene calls are TRBV29-1 and TRBJ1-2; D call uncertain. Germline V gives CDR1 SQVTM, CDR2 ANQGSEA. The V gene lost 6 bases and the J gene lost 8 bases, with 16 bases spanning the gap. The CDR3 runs 12 residues. Drawing the rest from reference TRBV29-1 and TRBJ1-2, the complete variable domain is SAVISQKPSRDICQRGTSLTIQCQVDSQVTMMFWYRQQPGQSLTLIATANQGSEATYESGFVIDKFPISRPNLTFSTLTVSNMSPEDSSIYLCSVGEGGRGYTFGSGTRLTVV.

The chain joins TRBV6-1 to TRBJ1-2; D possibly corresponds to TRBD1 (6 bases). This CDR3 comprises 17 residues. Germline V gene lookup returns CDR1 MNHNS and CDR2 SASEGT. V lost 1 base and J 6 bases, leaving 21 bases between the germline ends. The CDR3 protein is CASSEGGGGRRMHGYTF. The CDR3 DNA is TGTGCCAGCAGTGAAGGGGGAGGGGGGCGAAGGATGCATGGCTACACCTTC.